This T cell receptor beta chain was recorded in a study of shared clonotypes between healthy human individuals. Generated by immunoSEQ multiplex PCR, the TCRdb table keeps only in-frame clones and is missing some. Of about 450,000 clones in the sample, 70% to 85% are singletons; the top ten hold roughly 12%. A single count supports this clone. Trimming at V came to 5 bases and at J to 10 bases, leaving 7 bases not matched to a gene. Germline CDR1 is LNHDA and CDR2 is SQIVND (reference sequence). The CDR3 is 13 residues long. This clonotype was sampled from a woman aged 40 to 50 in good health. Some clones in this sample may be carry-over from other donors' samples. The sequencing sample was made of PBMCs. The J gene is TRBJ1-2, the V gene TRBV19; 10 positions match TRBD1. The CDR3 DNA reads TGTGCCAGTAGTCCTTGGGACAGGGGAATCTACACCTTC. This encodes CASSPWDRGIYTF.